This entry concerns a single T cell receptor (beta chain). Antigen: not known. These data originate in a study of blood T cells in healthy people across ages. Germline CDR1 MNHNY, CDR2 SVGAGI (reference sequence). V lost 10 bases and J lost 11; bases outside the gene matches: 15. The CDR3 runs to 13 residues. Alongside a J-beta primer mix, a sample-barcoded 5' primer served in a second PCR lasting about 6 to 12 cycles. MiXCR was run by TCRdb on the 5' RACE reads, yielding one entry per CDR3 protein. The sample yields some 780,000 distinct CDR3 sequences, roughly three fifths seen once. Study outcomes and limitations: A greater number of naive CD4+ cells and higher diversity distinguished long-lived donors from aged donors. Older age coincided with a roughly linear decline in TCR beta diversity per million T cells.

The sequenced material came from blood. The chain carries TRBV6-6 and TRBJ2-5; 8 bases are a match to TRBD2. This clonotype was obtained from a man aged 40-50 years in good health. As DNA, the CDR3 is TGTGCCACCAAAAGCGGGAGCGGGAGTGAGCAGTACTTC. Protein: CATKSGSGSEQYF.